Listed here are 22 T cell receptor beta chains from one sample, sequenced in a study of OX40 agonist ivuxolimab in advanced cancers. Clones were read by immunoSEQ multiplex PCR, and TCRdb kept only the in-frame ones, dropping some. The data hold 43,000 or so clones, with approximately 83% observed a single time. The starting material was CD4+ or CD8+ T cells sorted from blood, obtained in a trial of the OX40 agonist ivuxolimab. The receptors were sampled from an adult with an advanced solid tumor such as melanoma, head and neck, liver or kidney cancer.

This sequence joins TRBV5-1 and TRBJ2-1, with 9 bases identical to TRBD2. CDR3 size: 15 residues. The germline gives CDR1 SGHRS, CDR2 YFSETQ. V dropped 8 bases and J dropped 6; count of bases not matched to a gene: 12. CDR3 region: CASSKGLASGNEQFF. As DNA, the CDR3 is TGCGCCAGTTCGAAGGGACTAGCTTCGGGCAATGAGCAGTTCTTC.

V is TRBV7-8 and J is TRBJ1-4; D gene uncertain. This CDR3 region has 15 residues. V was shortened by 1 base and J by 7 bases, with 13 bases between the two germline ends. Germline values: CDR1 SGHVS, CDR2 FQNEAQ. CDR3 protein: CASSLGAIRGEKLFF. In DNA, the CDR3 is TGTGCCAGCAGCTTAGGGGCAATCAGAGGTGAAAAACTGTTTTTT. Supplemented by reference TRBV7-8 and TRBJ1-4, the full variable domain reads GAGVSQSPRYKVAKRGQDVALRCDPISGHVSLFWYQQALGQGPEFLTYFQNEAQLDKSGLPSDRFFAERPEGSVSTLKIQRTQQEDSAVYLCASSLGAIRGEKLFFGSGTQLSVL.

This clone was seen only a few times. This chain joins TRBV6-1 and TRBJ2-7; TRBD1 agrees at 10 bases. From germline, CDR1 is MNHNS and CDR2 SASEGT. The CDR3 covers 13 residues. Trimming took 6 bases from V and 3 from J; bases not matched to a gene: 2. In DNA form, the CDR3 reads TGTGCCAGCAGGGGGGACAGGGGCTACGAGCAGTACTTC. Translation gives CASRGDRGYEQYF.

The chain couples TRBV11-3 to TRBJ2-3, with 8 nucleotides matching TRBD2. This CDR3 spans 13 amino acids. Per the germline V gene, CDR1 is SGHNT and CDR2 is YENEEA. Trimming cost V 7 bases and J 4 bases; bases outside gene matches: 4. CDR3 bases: TGTGCCAGCACCGCGGGGGGCGCAGATACGCAGTATTTT. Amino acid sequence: CASTAGGADTQYF. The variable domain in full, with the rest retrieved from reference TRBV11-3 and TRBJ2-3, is EAGVVQSPRYKIIEKKQPVAFWCNPISGHNTLYWYLQNLGQGPELLIRYENEEAVDDSQLPKDRFSAERLKGVDSTLKIQPAELGDSAVYLCASTAGGADTQYFGPGTRLTVL.

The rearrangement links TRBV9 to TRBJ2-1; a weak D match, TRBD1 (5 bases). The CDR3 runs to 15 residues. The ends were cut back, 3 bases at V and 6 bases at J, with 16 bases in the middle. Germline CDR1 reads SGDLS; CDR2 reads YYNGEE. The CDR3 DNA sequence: TGTGCCAGCAGCGGTGGGGCCACCTGGGCCAATGAGCAGTTCTTC. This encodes CASSGGATWANEQFF.

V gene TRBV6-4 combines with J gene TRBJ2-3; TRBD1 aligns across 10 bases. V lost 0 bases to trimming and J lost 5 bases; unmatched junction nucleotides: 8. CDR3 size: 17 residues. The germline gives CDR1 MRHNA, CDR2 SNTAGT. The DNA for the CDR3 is TGTGCCAGCAGTGACTCTGGCGGGACAGGGGTGGAAGATACGCAGTATTTT. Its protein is CASSDSGGTGVEDTQYF.

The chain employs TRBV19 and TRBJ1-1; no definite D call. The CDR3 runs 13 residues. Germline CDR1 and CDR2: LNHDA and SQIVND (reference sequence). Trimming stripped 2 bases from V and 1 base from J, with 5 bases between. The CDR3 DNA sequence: TGTGCCAGTAGTATAAAGGAGAACACTGAAGCTTTCTTT. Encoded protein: CASSIKENTEAFF.

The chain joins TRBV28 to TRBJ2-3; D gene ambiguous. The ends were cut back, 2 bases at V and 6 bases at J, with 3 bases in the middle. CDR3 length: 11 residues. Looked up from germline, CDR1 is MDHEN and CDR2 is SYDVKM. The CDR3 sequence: CASSLGDTQYF. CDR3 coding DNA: TGTGCCAGCAGTTTAGGGGATACGCAGTATTTT.

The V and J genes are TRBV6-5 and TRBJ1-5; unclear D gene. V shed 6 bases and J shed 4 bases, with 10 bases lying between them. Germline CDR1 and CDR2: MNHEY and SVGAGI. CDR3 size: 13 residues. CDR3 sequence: CASRDGSNQPQHF. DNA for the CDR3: TGTGCCAGCAGAGACGGGTCGAATCAGCCCCAGCATTTT.

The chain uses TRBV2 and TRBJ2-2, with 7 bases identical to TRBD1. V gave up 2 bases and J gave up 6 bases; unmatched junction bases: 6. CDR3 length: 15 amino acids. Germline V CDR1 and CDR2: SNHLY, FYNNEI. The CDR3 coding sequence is TGTGCCAGCAGTGAAAACAGGGGTACGGCCGGGGAGCTGTTTTTT. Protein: CASSENRGTAGELFF. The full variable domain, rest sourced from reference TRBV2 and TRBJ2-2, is EPEVTQTPSHQVTQMGQEVILRCVPISNHLYFYWYRQILGQKVEFLVSFYNNEISEKSEIFDDQFSVERPDGSNFTLKIRSTKLEDSAMYFCASSENRGTAGELFFGEGSRLTVL.

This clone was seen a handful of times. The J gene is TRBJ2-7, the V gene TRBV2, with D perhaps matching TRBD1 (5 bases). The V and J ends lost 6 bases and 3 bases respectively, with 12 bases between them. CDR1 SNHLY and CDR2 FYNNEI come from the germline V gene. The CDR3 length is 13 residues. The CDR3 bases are TGTGCCAGCAGGGTGACAGACAGCTACGAGCAGTACTTC. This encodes CASRVTDSYEQYF.

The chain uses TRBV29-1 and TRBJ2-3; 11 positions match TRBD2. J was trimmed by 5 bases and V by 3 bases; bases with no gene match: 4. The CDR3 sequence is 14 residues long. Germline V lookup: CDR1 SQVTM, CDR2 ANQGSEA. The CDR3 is CSVEGGLAGDTQYF. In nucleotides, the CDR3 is TGCAGCGTTGAGGGAGGACTAGCGGGAGATACGCAGTATTTT.

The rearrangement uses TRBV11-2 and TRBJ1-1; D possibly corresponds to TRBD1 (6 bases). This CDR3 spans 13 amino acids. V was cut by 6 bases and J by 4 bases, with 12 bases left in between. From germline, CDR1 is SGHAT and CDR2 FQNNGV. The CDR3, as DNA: TGTGCCAGCAGACTTACAGGGAGCACTGAAGCTTTCTTT. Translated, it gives CASRLTGSTEAFF.

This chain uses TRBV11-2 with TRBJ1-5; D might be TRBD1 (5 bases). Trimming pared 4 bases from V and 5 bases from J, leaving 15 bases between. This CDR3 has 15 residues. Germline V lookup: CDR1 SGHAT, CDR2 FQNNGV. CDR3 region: CASSSHRGVDQPQHF. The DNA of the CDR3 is TGTGCCAGCAGCTCCCACCGAGGGGTAGATCAGCCCCAGCATTTT.

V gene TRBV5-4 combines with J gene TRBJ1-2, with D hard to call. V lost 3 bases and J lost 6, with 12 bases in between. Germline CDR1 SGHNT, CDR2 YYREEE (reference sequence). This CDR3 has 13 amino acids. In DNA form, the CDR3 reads TGTGCCAGCAGCTCACCCCGGTGGGATGGCTACACCTTC. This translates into CASSSPRWDGYTF.

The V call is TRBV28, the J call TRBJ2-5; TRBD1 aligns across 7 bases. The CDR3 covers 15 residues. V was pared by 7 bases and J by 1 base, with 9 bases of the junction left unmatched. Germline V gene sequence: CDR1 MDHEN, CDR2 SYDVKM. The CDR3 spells CASNLAQGVQETQYF. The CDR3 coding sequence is TGTGCCAGCAACCTAGCCCAGGGGGTCCAAGAGACCCAGTACTTC.

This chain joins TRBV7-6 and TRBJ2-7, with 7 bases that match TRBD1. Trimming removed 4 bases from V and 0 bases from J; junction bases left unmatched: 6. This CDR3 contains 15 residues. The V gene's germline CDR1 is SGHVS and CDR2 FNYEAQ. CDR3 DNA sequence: TGTGCCAGCAGCTCCACGGGACAGACCTCCTACGAGCAGTACTTC. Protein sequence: CASSSTGQTSYEQYF.

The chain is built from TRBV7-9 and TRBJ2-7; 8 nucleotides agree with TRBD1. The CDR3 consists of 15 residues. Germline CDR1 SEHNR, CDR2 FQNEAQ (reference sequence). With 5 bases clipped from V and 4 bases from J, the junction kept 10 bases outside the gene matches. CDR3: CASSILQGGSYEQYF. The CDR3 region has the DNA TGTGCCAGCAGCATCCTACAGGGGGGAAGTTACGAGCAGTACTTC.

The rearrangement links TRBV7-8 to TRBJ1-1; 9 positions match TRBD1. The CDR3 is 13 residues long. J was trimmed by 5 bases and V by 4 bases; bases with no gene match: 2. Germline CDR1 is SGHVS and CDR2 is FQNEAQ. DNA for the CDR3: TGTGCCAGCAGCTGGACAGGGGCTACTGAAGCTTTCTTT. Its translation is CASSWTGATEAFF.

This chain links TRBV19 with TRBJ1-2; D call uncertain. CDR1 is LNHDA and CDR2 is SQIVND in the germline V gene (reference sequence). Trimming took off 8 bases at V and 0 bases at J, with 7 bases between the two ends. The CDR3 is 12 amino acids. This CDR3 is CASGIANYGYTF. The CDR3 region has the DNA TGTGCCAGTGGGATAGCTAACTATGGCTACACCTTC. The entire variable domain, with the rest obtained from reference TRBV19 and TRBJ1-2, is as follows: DGGITQSPKYLFRKEGQNVTLSCEQNLNHDAMYWYRQDPGQGLRLIYYSQIVNDFQKGDIAEGYSVSREKKESFPLTVTSAQKNPTAFYLCASGIANYGYTFGSGTRLTVV.

Here the CDR3 reads CASSLEGTDKETQYF. The DNA for the CDR3 is TGTGCCAGCAGCCTAGAGGGTACAGATAAAGAGACCCAGTACTTC. The chain recombines TRBV7-9 with TRBJ2-5; perhaps TRBD2 as D (5 bases). Germline lookup yields CDR1 SEHNR and CDR2 FQNEAQ (reference sequence). Trimming stripped 5 bases from V and 3 bases from J, with 16 bases between. The CDR3 length is 15 residues.

CDR3 sequence reads: CASSIDGLPSNQPQHF. The CDR3 nucleotides are TGTGCCAGTAGTATAGACGGTCTCCCGAGCAATCAGCCCCAGCATTTT. The rearrangement links TRBV19 to TRBJ1-5; D gene ambiguous. Germline V gene data show CDR1 as LNHDA and CDR2 as SQIVND (reference sequence). The CDR3 loop spans 16 amino acids. V lost 0 bases and J lost 1, with 10 bases in between.